The 30 T cell receptor beta chains listed next were all sequenced from one sample in a study of blood T cell repertoires in COVID-19. Sequenced by immunoSEQ multiplex PCR; TCRdb stores in-frame clones only, minus some. The table has roughly 59,000 clones, approximately 78% seen once. The specimen sequenced was peripheral blood. The source of these receptors is a man aged 80 or over with acute or convalescent COVID-19.

J is TRBJ2-1 and V is TRBV7-9; 9 nucleotides align to TRBD1. This CDR3 is built from 15 residues. The germline V gene has CDR1 SEHNR and CDR2 FQNEAQ (reference sequence). V lost 6 bases to trimming and J lost 6 bases; unmatched junction nucleotides: 9. The CDR3 sequence: CASRSGDRDGNEQFF. The CDR3 DNA follows: TGTGCCAGCAGATCCGGGGACAGGGATGGCAATGAGCAGTTCTTC. Drawing the rest from reference TRBV7-9 and TRBJ2-1, the complete variable domain is DTGVSQNPRHKITKRGQNVTFRCDPISEHNRLYWYRQTLGQGPEFLTYFQNEAQLEKSRLLSDRFSAERPKGSFSTLEIQRTEQGDSAMYLCASRSGDRDGNEQFFGPGTRLTVL.

This clone showed up just once. The chain recombines TRBV5-3 with TRBJ1-2, with unresolved D. TRBV5-3 is marked as an open reading frame, function uncertain. Trimming took 0 bases from V and 6 from J, leaving 12 bases between them. The CDR3 extends over 14 amino acids. The CDR3 DNA follows: TGTGCCAGAAGCTTGGAATCCAGTCCCAATGGCTACACCTTC. It specifies CARSLESSPNGYTF.

This clone was picked up one time. The chain recombines TRBV7-3 with TRBJ1-2, with TRBD1 as a possible D gene (6 bases). Germline V lookup: CDR1 SGHTA, CDR2 FQGTGA. The CDR3 is 15 amino acids. Trimming removed 2 bases from V and 2 bases from J, with 12 bases in between. The CDR3 loop is CASSLHRTANYGYTF. The CDR3 DNA follows: TGTGCCAGCAGCTTACACCGGACAGCAAACTATGGCTACACCTTC.

The V call is TRBV28, the J call TRBJ1-4; tentatively, D is TRBD1 (6 bases). The V gene lost 7 bases and the J gene lost 4 bases, with 13 bases spanning the gap. CDR3 length: 14 residues. Germline V lookup: CDR1 MDHEN, CDR2 SYDVKM. In DNA form, the CDR3 reads TGTGCCAGCACCCTGGACAGTTTTAATGAAAAACTGTTTTTT. This sequence encodes CASTLDSFNEKLFF.

The chain is built from TRBV10-3 and TRBJ1-1, with D perhaps matching TRBD1 (6 bases). Germline V gene data show CDR1 as ENHRY and CDR2 as SYGVKD. The V and J ends lost 3 bases and 0 bases respectively, with 11 bases between them. The CDR3 consists of 15 residues. CDR3 sequence: CAISETGQLNTEAFF. The CDR3 DNA reads as TGTGCCATCAGTGAAACCGGACAGCTGAACACTGAAGCTTTCTTT.

This clone is a singleton in its sample. The chain couples TRBV10-3 to TRBJ2-2, with a tentative D call TRBD1 (6 bases). The CDR3 length is 15 residues. Germline CDR1 ENHRY, CDR2 SYGVKD. The V gene lost 4 bases and the J gene lost 5 bases, with 14 bases spanning the gap. CDR3 sequence: CAISVGQGPTGELFF. The CDR3 DNA is TGTGCCATCAGTGTAGGCCAGGGGCCGACCGGGGAGCTGTTTTTT.

The DNA for the CDR3 is TGTGCCAGCAGCTTAAGTCTAGCGGGGGGGGTCGAGCAGTTCTTC. It translates to CASSLSLAGGVEQFF. The rearrangement uses TRBV7-2 and TRBJ2-1; 12 nucleotides line up with TRBD2. V gave up 2 bases and J gave up 10 bases; unmatched junction bases: 6. This CDR3 has 15 amino acids. Germline-derived CDR1 and CDR2 are SGHTA and FQGNSA.

The J gene is TRBJ1-3, the V gene TRBV5-6; 9 positions agree with TRBD1. The CDR3 has 16 residues. Germline CDR1 is SGHDT and CDR2 is YYEEEE. V was pared by 3 bases and J by 3 bases, with 7 bases of the junction left unmatched. The CDR3 bases are TGTGCCAGCAGCTCTGGACAGGGGATTATTGGAAACACCATATATTTT. Translating gives CASSSGQGIIGNTIYF.

The J gene is TRBJ2-6, the V gene TRBV7-3; 11 nucleotides align to TRBD2. The CDR3 sequence is 20 residues long. Trimming removed 0 bases from V and 1 base from J; junction bases left unmatched: 8. CDR1 and CDR2 from the germline V gene are SGHTA and FQGTGA. Written as DNA, the CDR3 is TGTGCCAGCAGCTTAACGGCCCTAGCGGGAGGTGGATCTGGGGCCAACGTCCTGACTTTC. Its translation is CASSLTALAGGGSGANVLTF.

The chain links TRBV7-2 to TRBJ2-1; D might be TRBD2 (5 bases). Trimming cost V 5 bases and J 7 bases, with 15 bases left between them. The germline gives CDR1 SGHTA, CDR2 FQGNSA. The CDR3 is 14 amino acids. The CDR3 sequence: CASSPRGYGNEQFF. DNA for the CDR3: TGTGCCAGCAGCCCGAGAGGGTATGGGAATGAGCAGTTCTTC.

V gene TRBV19 combines with J gene TRBJ2-6, with D unresolved. The CDR3 sequence is 18 residues long. CDR1 and CDR2 from the germline V gene are LNHDA and SQIVND (reference sequence). Trimming shortened V by 6 bases and J by 2 bases, and 20 bases separated the two germline ends. The CDR3 loop reads CASSRRPGGSPGANVLTF. The DNA of the CDR3 is TGTGCCAGTAGCCGAAGGCCAGGTGGCTCCCCTGGGGCCAACGTCCTGACTTTC.

The V gene is TRBV18, the J gene TRBJ2-5; TRBD2 matches at 13 bases. This CDR3 region has 17 residues. The V and J ends lost 4 bases and 3 bases, in that order; junction bases with no gene match: 8. Germline assignment: CDR1 KGHSH and CDR2 LQKENI. CDR3 in amino acids: CASSQPGLAGSKETQYF. CDR3 DNA sequence: TGTGCCAGCTCACAACCGGGACTAGCGGGGAGCAAAGAGACCCAGTACTTC.

The V gene is TRBV7-9, the J gene TRBJ1-4; D possibly corresponds to TRBD1 (5 bases). Per germline, CDR1 SEHNR and CDR2 FQNEAQ (reference sequence). There are 16 residues in the CDR3. V was pared by 5 bases and J by 2 bases, with 15 bases between. CDR3 coding DNA: TGTGCCAGCAGCGTGCTTCAGGGATTCACTAATGAAAAACTGTTTTTT. Residues: CASSVLQGFTNEKLFF.

The V and J genes are TRBV19 and TRBJ1-3, with TRBD1 as a possible D gene (5 bases). The CDR3 is made up of 16 amino acids. The germline V and J ends were trimmed by 5 bases and 0 bases, with 14 bases remaining between them. Germline V gives CDR1 LNHDA, CDR2 SQIVND (reference sequence). The CDR3 loop reads CASSPQTALSGNTIYF. The CDR3 DNA sequence: TGTGCCAGTAGTCCTCAGACAGCGCTCTCTGGAAACACCATATATTTT.

The gene calls are TRBV3-1 (or the pseudogene TRBV3-2) and TRBJ2-3; the D gene is possibly TRBD2 (6 bases). Germline V CDR1 and CDR2: LGHDT, YNNKEL (reference sequence). The V gene lost 6 bases and the J gene lost 3 bases, with 7 bases spanning the gap. CDR3 length: 12 amino acids. In nucleotides, the CDR3 is TGTGCCAGCAGGGGACTGACAGATACGCAGTATTTT. Its protein is CASRGLTDTQYF.

The chain joins TRBV21-1 to TRBJ2-3; TRBD2 is the table's D call, not checked against the DNA. TRBV21-1 is tagged as a pseudogene. The CDR3 contains 17 residues. The CDR3 loop is CASRYRTSGDHTDTQYF. CDR3 nucleotide sequence: TGTGCCAGCAGATACCGGACTAGCGGGGACCACACAGATACGCAGTATTTT.

This chain connects TRBV3-1 (or the pseudogene TRBV3-2) to TRBJ1-6; unclear D gene. V lost 4 bases to trimming and J lost 3 bases, with 10 bases between them. In germline, CDR1 is LGHDT, CDR2 YNNKEL (reference sequence). CDR3 size: 15 residues. The CDR3 coding sequence is TGTGCCAGCAGCCCGGCAGGAATCTATAATTCACCCCTCCACTTT. Amino acid sequence: CASSPAGIYNSPLHF.

The chain is built from TRBV28 and TRBJ1-5, with D perhaps matching TRBD1 (5 bases). This CDR3 contains 12 residues. Trimming stripped 7 bases from V and 3 bases from J, with 7 bases between. CDR1 and CDR2 (germline): MDHEN, SYDVKM. Here the CDR3 reads CASKGSNQPQHF. CDR3 sequence (DNA): TGTGCCAGCAAGGGGTCCAATCAGCCCCAGCATTTT.

The rearrangement joins TRBV2 to TRBJ2-3, with 10 bases fitting TRBD2. CDR3 length: 15 residues. Germline V gives CDR1 SNHLY, CDR2 FYNNEI. The V and J ends lost 10 bases and 5 bases, in that order; junction bases with no gene match: 12. The CDR3 reads CATSRSGRARDTQYF. The CDR3 DNA reads TGTGCCACCTCACGCAGCGGGAGGGCGCGAGATACGCAGTATTTT.

The chain joins TRBV7-9 to TRBJ2-3; the match to TRBD2 covers 9 bases. The V segment lost 1 base and the J segment 5 bases; nucleotides outside the gene matches: 10. This CDR3 has 17 residues. Germline V CDR1 and CDR2: SEHNR, FQNEAQ (reference sequence). The CDR3 region is CASSLGEAGGPRDTQYF. Written as DNA, the CDR3 is TGTGCCAGCAGCTTAGGCGAGGCGGGAGGGCCTCGAGATACGCAGTATTTT.

The V call is TRBV4-3, the J call TRBJ1-1, with 9 bases lining up with TRBD1. Per germline, CDR1 LGHNA and CDR2 YSLEER. This CDR3 region has 16 residues. J was trimmed by 6 bases and V by 6 bases; bases with no gene match: 14. CDR3 region: CASSPGTGRLLPEAFF. Here the CDR3 DNA reads TGCGCCAGCAGTCCCGGGACAGGGAGGTTATTGCCTGAAGCTTTCTTT.

The chain employs TRBV18 and TRBJ1-1; 8 nucleotides align to TRBD1. The CDR3 length is 16 residues. Germline CDR1 reads KGHSH; CDR2 reads LQKENI. V lost 4 bases to trimming and J lost 1 base; unmatched junction nucleotides: 8. The CDR3 bases are TGTGCCAGCTCACAGACAGGGGATATGGGGAACACTGAAGCTTTCTTT. This codes for CASSQTGDMGNTEAFF. The full variable domain, with the rest looked up from reference TRBV18 and TRBJ1-1, is NAGVMQNPRHLVRRRGQEARLRCSPMKGHSHVYWYRQLPEEGLKFMVYLQKENIIDESGMPKERFSAEFPKEGPSILRIQQVVRGDSAAYFCASSQTGDMGNTEAFFGQGTRLTVV.

The CDR3 DNA sequence: TGTGCCAGCAGTGCCCCGGGACAGGGGGCTTCTGGGGCCAACGTCCTGACTTTC. Its protein product is CASSAPGQGASGANVLTF. The chain employs TRBV28 and TRBJ2-6; TRBD1 matches at 12 bases. The CDR3 extends over 18 amino acids. With 5 bases clipped from V and 1 base from J, the junction kept 6 bases outside the gene matches. CDR1 and CDR2 from the germline V gene are MDHEN and SYDVKM.

This clone was seen just once. This rearrangement joins TRBV7-8 to TRBJ2-5; 7 bases are shared with TRBD1. V lost 5 bases and J lost 14; bases outside the gene matches: 5. This CDR3 has 10 residues. Germline CDR1 SGHVS, CDR2 FQNEAQ. The CDR3 DNA is TGTGCCAGCAGCGGGACAGCCCTTTACTTC. Protein: CASSGTALYF.

This rearrangement joins TRBV5-6 to TRBJ2-7, with 9 bases aligning to TRBD1. The trim removed 2 bases at V and 6 bases at J, leaving 12 bases unmatched. Per the germline V gene, CDR1 is SGHDT and CDR2 is YYEEEE. The CDR3 sequence is 16 residues long. The CDR3 protein is CASSFFTGQGIAEQYF. CDR3 nucleotides: TGTGCCAGCAGCTTTTTCACGGGACAGGGAATTGCCGAGCAGTACTTC.

The gene calls are TRBV7-3 and TRBJ1-1; D unclear. CDR1 and CDR2 from the germline V gene are SGHTA and FQGTGA. Trimming took 5 bases from V and 1 from J, leaving 8 bases between them. This CDR3 region has 13 residues. DNA for the CDR3: TGTGCCAGCAGCCAGGACTGGAACACTGAAGCTTTCTTT. It encodes CASSQDWNTEAFF.

This sequence joins TRBV5-1 and TRBJ1-4, with D perhaps matching TRBD1 (5 bases). The CDR3 spans 13 residues. The V end was cut by 4 bases, the J end by 8 bases, with 12 bases between. Germline CDR1 and CDR2: SGHRS and YFSETQ. The CDR3 spells CASSRGSREKLFF. In DNA, the CDR3 is TGCGCCAGCAGCCGGGGGTCCAGGGAAAAACTGTTTTTT. Together with reference TRBV5-1 and TRBJ1-4, the CDR3 gives the full variable domain: KAGVTQTPRYLIKTRGQQVTLSCSPISGHRSVSWYQQTPGQGLQFLFEYFSETQRNKGNFPGRFSGRQFSNSRSEMNVSTLELGDSALYLCASSRGSREKLFFGSGTQLSVL.

J is TRBJ2-7 and V is TRBV18; TRBD1 agrees at 10 bases. Germline V CDR1 and CDR2: KGHSH, LQKENI. CDR3 length: 14 residues. V dropped 3 bases and J dropped 6; count of bases not matched to a gene: 5. CDR3 sequence: CASSPRDRGVEQYF. The CDR3 region has the DNA TGTGCCAGCTCACCCCGGGACAGGGGCGTCGAGCAGTACTTC.

CDR3 residues: CASSCRQVRGGELFF. The CDR3 DNA sequence: TGTGCCAGCAGTTGCCGACAGGTAAGGGGCGGGGAGCTGTTTTTT. V and J are TRBV6-5 and TRBJ2-2, with D possibly matching TRBD1 (6 bases). Germline-derived CDR1 and CDR2 are MNHEY and SVGAGI. Trimming pared 4 bases from V and 7 bases from J, leaving 16 bases between. The CDR3 totals 15 residues.

This clone occurred a few times. The chain is built from TRBV5-1 and TRBJ2-5; a weak D match, TRBD2 (6 bases). Looked up from germline, CDR1 is SGHRS and CDR2 is YFSETQ. The V end lost 7 bases, the J end lost 2 bases, and 15 bases lay between the germline ends. This CDR3 is built from 14 residues. The CDR3 sequence is CASEEGSSQETQYF. CDR3 nucleotide sequence: TGCGCCAGCGAGGAGGGGAGTAGTCAAGAGACCCAGTACTTC.